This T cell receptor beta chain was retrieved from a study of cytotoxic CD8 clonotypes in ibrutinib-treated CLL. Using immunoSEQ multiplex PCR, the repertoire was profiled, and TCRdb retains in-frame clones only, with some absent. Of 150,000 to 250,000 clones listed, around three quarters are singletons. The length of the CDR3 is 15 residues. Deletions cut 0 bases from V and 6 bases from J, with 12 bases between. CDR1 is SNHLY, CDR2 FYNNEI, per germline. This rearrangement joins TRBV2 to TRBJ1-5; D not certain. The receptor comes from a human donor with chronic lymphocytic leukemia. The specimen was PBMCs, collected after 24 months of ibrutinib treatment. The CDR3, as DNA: TGTGCCAGCAGTGAAGCATCTAGGTTGGGTCAGCCCCAGCATTTT. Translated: CASSEASRLGQPQHF.